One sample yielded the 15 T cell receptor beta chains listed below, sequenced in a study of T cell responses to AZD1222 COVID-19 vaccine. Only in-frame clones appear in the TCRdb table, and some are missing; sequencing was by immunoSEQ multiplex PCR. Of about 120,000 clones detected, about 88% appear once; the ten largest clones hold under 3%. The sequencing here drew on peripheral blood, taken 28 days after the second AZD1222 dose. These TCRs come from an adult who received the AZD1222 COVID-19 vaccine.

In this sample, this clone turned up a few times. DNA for the CDR3: TGTGCCAGCAGCTTAGAAGGGCGGACCCAGTACTTC. Its protein product is CASSLEGRTQYF. V gene TRBV11-3 combines with J gene TRBJ2-5; D is unclear. Germline loops: CDR1 SGHNT, CDR2 YENEEA. V lost 0 bases and J 7 bases, leaving 6 bases between the germline ends. CDR3 length: 12 residues.

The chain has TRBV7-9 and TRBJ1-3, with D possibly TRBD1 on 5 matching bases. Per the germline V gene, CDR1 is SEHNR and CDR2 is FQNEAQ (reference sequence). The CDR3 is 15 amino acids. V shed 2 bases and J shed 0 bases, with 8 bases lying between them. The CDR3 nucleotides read TGTGCCAGCAGCTTAACGGGGCTCTCTGGAAACACCATATATTTT. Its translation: CASSLTGLSGNTIYF.

The CDR3 sequence is CSVDVGPEAFF. The DNA for the CDR3 is TGCAGCGTTGACGTAGGCCCTGAAGCTTTCTTT. The rearrangement joins TRBV29-1 to TRBJ1-1; D gene uncertain. V was pared by 3 bases and J by 6 bases, with 8 bases between. The CDR3 length is 11 residues. The V gene's germline CDR1 is SQVTM and CDR2 ANQGSEA. Complete variable domain (other parts from reference TRBV29-1 and TRBJ1-1): SAVISQKPSRDICQRGTSLTIQCQVDSQVTMMFWYRQQPGQSLTLIATANQGSEATYESGFVIDKFPISRPNLTFSTLTVSNMSPEDSSIYLCSVDVGPEAFFGQGTRLTVV.

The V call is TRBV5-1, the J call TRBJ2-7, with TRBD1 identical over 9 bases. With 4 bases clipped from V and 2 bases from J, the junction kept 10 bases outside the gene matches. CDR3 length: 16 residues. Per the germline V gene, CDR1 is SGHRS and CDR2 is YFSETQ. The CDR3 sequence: CASSPAGTGLTYEQYF. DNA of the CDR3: TGCGCCAGCAGCCCCGCCGGGACAGGGTTAACCTACGAGCAGTACTTC.

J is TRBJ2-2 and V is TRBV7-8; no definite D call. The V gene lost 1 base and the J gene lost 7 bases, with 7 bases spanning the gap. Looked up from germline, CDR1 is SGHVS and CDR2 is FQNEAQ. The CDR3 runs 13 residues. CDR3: CASSLGLIGELFF. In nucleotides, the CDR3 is TGTGCCAGCAGCTTAGGGCTAATCGGGGAGCTGTTTTTT.

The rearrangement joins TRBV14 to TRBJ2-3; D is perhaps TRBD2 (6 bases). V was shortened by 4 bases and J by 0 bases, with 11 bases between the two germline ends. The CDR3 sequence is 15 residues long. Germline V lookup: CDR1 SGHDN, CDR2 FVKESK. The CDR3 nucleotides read TGTGCCAGCAGCCCAGGTGGGGGGAGCACAGATACGCAGTATTTT. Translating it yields CASSPGGGSTDTQYF.

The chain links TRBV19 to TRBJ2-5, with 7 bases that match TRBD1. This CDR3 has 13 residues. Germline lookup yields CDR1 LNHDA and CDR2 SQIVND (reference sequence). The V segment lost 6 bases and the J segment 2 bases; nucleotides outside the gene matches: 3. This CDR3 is CASRPGQQETQYF. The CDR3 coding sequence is TGTGCCAGTAGGCCGGGACAGCAAGAGACCCAGTACTTC.

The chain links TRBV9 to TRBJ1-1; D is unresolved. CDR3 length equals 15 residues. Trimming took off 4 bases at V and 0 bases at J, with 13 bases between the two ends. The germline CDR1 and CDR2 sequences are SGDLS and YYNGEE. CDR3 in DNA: TGTGCCAGCAGCCCTAGCTGGGTAATGAACACTGAAGCTTTCTTT. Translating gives CASSPSWVMNTEAFF.

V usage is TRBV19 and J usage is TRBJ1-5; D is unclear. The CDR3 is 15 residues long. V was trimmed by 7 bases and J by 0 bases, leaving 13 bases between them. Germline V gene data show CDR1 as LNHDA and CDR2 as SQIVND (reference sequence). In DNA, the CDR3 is TGTGCCAGTATTCCGAACTCATATAGCAATCAGCCCCAGCATTTT. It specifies CASIPNSYSNQPQHF.

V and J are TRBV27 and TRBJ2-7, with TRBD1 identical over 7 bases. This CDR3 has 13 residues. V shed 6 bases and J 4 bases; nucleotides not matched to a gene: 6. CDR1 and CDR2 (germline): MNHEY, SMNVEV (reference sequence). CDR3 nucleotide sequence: TGTGCCAGCAGGCCGGGACAGAATTACGAGCAGTACTTC. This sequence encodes CASRPGQNYEQYF.

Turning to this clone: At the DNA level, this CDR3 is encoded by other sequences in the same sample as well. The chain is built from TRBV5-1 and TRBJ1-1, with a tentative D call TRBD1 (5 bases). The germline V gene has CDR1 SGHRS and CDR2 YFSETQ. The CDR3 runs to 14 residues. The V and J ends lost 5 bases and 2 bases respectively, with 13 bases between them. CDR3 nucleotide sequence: TGCGCCAGCAGTCTTTATGGGACTAACACTGAAGCTTTCTTT. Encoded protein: CASSLYGTNTEAFF.

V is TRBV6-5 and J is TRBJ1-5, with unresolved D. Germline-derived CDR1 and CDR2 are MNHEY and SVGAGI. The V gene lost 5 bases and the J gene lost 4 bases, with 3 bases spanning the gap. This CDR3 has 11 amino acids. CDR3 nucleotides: TGTGCCAGCAGTCAGAATCAGCCCCAGCATTTT. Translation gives CASSQNQPQHF.

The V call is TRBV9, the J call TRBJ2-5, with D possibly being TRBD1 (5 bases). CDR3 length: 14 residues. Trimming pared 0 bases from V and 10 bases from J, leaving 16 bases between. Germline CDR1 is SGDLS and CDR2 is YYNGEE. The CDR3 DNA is TGTGCCAGCAGCGTAGGAGCCCAGGGATCGAGCCAGTACTTC. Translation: CASSVGAQGSSQYF.

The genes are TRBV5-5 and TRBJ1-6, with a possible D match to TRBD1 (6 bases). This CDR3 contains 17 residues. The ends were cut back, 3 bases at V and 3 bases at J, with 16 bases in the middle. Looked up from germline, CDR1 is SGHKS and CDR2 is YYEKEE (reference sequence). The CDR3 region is CASSSTGQQSYNSPLHF. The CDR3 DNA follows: TGTGCCAGCAGCTCAACTGGACAGCAGAGCTATAATTCACCCCTCCACTTT.

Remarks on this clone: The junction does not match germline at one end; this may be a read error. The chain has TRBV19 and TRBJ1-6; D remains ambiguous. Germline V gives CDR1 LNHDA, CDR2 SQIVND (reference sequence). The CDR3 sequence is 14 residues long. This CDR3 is CASSGGRDNLPLHF. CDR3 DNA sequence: TGTGCCAGTAGTGGAGGACGGGATAATTTACCCCTCCACTTT.